Below, one T cell receptor beta chain is given with its context. The antigen remains unidentified. This entry belongs to a study of cytomegalovirus exposure and HLA in healthy donors. Points from the study as a whole: In a later analysis, the majority of CMV-associated beta chains seemingly showed HLA restriction. CMV serostatus stood as the only immune exposure information on hand.

This CDR3 has 14 amino acids. Germline-derived CDR1 and CDR2 are SGHRS and YFSETQ. The V segment lost 4 bases and the J segment 6 bases; nucleotides outside the gene matches: 7. The PCR was carried out with 60 Vbeta primers and 13 Jbeta primers. Using immunoSEQ multiplex PCR, the repertoire was profiled, and TCRdb retains in-frame clones only, with some absent. This sample has about 98,000 clones, with 81% found just once. The sample consisted of PBMCs. The V call is TRBV5-1, the J call TRBJ1-5; 7 bases fit TRBD1. This TCR came from a man between 40 and 49 years old in good health and CMV-seronegative. The CDR3 loop reads CASSPGTEGQPQHF. DNA of the CDR3: TGCGCCAGCAGCCCGGGGACAGAAGGTCAGCCCCAGCATTTT.